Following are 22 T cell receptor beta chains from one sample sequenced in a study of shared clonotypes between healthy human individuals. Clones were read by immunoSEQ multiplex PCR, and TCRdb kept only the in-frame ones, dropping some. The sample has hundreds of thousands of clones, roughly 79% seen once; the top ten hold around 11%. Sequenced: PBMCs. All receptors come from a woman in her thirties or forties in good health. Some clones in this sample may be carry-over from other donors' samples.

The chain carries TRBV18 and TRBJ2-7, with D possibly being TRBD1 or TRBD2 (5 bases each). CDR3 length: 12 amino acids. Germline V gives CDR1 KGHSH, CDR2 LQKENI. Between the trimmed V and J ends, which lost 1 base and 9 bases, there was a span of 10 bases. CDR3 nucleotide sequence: TGTGCCAGCTCACCACAAGGGGACGGGCAGTACTTC. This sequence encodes CASSPQGDGQYF.

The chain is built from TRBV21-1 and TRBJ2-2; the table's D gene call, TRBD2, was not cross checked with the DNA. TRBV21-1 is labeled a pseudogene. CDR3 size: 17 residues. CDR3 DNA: TGTGCCAGCAGACTGGGACTAGCGGGAGCGGACACCGGGGAGCTGTTTTTT. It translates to CASRLGLAGADTGELFF.

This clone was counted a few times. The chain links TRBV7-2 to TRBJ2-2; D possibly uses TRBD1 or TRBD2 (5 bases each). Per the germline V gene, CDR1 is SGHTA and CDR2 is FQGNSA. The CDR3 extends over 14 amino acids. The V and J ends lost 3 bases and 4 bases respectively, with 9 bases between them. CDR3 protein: CASSFSGGTGELFF. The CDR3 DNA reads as TGTGCCAGCAGCTTTTCTGGGGGCACCGGGGAGCTGTTTTTT.

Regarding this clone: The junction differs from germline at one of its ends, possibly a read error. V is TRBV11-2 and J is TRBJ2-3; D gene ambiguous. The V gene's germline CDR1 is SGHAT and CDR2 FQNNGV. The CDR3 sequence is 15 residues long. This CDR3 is CASSLDEWSRDTQYF. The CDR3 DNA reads TGTGCCAGCAGCTTAGATGAGTGGAGCAGAGATACGCAGTATTTT. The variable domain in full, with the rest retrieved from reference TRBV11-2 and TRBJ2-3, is EAGVAQSPRYKIIEKRQSVAFWCNPISGHATLYWYQQILGQGPKLLIQFQNNGVVDDSQLPKDRFSAERLKGVDSTLKIQPAKLEDSAVYLCASSLDEWSRDTQYFGPGTRLTVL.

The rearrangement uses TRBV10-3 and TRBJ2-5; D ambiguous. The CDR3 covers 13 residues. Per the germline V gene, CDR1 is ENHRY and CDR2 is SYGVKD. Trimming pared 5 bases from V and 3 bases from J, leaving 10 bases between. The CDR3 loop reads CAISPGAEETQYF. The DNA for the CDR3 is TGTGCCATCAGTCCCGGCGCAGAAGAGACCCAGTACTTC.

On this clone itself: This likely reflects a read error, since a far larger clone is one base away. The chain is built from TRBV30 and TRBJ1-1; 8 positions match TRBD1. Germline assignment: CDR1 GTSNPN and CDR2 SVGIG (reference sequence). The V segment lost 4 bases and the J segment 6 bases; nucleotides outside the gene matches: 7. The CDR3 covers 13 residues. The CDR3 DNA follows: TGTGCCTGGACTCGGACAGGGCACGCTGAAGCTTTCTTT. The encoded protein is CAWTRTGHAEAFF.

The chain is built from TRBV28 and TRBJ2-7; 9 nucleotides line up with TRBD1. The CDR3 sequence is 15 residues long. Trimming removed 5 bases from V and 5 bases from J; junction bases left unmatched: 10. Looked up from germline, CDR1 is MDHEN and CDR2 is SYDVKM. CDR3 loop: CASSGAGTGIHEQYF. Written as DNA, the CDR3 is TGTGCCAGCAGTGGGGCCGGGACAGGGATCCACGAGCAGTACTTC.

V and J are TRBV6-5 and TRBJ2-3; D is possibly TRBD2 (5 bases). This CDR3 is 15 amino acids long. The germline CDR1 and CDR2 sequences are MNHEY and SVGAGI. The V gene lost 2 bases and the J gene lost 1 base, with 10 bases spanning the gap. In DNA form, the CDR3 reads TGTGCCAGCAGTTACGCGGAGGCAGGCACAGATACGCAGTATTTT. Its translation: CASSYAEAGTDTQYF.

CDR3 in amino acids: CASSPVRAPGNTIYF. CDR3 coding DNA: TGTGCCAGCAGCCCAGTCCGGGCGCCTGGAAACACCATATATTTT. This sequence joins TRBV9 and TRBJ1-3; D gene unclear. This CDR3 spans 15 amino acids. Germline V lookup: CDR1 SGDLS, CDR2 YYNGEE. The germline V and J ends were trimmed by 4 bases and 2 bases, with 13 bases remaining between them.

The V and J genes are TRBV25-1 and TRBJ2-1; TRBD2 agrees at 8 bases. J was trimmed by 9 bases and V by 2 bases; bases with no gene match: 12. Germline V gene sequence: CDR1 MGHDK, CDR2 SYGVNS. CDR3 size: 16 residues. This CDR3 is CASSEESKRERSEQFF. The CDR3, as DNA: TGTGCCAGCAGTGAAGAGTCAAAGCGGGAGAGGTCTGAGCAGTTCTTC.

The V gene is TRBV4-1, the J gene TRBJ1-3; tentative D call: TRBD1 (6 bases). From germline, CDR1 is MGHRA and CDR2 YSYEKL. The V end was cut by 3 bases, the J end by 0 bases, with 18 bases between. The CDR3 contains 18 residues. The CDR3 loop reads CASSQNAQGQNSGNTIYF. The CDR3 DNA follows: TGCGCCAGCAGCCAGAATGCTCAAGGACAGAACTCTGGAAACACCATATATTTT.

The CDR3 nucleotides are TGCGCCAGCAGCTTGCGCGCGGGAGGATCCGTGTACGAGCAGTACTTC. As protein: CASSLRAGGSVYEQYF. The chain joins TRBV5-1 to TRBJ2-7; 8 bases are shared with TRBD2. The CDR3 consists of 16 residues. V dropped 1 base and J dropped 4; count of bases not matched to a gene: 10. Germline CDR1 and CDR2: SGHRS and YFSETQ.

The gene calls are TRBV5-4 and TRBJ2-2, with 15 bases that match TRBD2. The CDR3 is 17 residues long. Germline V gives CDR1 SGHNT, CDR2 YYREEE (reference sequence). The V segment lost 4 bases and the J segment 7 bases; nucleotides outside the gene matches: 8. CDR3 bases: TGTGCCAGCAGCCCACGGACTAGCGGGAGGGGCGGCGGGGAGCTGTTTTTT. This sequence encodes CASSPRTSGRGGGELFF.

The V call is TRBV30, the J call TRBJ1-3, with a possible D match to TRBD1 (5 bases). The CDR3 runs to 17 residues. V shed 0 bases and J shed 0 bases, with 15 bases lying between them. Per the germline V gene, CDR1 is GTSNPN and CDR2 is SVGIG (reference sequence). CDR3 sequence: CAWSVPGPFISGNTIYF. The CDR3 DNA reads TGTGCCTGGAGTGTCCCGGGACCCTTTATCTCTGGAAACACCATATATTTT.

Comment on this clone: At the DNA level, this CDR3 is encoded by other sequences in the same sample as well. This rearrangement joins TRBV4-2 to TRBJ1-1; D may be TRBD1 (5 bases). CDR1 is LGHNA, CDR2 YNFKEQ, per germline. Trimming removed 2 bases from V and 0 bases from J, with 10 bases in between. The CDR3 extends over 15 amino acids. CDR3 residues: CASSQLGTLNTEAFF. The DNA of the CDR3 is TGTGCCAGCAGCCAACTGGGGACCCTGAACACTGAAGCTTTCTTT.

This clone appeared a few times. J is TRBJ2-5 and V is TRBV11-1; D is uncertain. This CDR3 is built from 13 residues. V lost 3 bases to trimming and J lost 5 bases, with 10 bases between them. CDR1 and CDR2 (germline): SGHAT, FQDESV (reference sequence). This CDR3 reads CASSFGSMETQYF. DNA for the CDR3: TGTGCCAGCAGCTTTGGCTCGATGGAGACCCAGTACTTC.

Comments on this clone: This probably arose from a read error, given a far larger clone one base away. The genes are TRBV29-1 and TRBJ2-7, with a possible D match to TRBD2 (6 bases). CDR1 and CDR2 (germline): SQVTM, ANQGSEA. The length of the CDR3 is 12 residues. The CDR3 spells CSARDGTYEQHF. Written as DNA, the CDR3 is TGCAGCGCGCGGGACGGAACCTACGAGCAGCACTTC.

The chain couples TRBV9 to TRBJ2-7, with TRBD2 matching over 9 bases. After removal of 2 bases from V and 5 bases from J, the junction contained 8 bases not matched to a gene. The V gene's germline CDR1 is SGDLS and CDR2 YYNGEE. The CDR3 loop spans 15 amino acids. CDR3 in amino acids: CASSVGRAGGDEQYF. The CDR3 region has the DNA TGTGCCAGCAGCGTTGGAAGGGCGGGAGGGGACGAGCAGTACTTC.

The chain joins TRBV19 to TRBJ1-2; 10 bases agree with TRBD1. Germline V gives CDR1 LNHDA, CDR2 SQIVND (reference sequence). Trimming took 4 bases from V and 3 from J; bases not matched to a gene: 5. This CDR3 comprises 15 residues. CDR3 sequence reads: CASSKRQGADYGYTF. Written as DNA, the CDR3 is TGTGCCAGTAGTAAAAGACAGGGGGCGGACTATGGCTACACCTTC.

This CDR3 reads CSVAHRGPGNTIYF. Written as DNA, the CDR3 is TGCAGCGTCGCACACAGGGGACCTGGAAACACCATATATTTT. The rearrangement joins TRBV29-1 to TRBJ1-3; 7 bases are shared with TRBD1. Germline V CDR1 and CDR2: SQVTM, ANQGSEA. With 6 bases clipped from V and 2 bases from J, the junction kept 7 bases outside the gene matches. The CDR3 sequence is 14 residues long.

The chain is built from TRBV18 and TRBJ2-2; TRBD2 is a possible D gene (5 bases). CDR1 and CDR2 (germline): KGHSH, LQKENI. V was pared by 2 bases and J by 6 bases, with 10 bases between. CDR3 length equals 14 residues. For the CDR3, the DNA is TGTGCCAGCTCACCAGAGCGGTATTCCGGGGAGCTGTTTTTT. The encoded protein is CASSPERYSGELFF.

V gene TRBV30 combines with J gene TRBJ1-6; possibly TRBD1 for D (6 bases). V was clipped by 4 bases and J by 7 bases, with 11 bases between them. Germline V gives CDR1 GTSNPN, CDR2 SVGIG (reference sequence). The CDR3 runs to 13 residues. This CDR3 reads CAWTDSLNSPLHF. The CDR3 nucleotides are TGTGCCTGGACGGACAGTCTCAATTCACCCCTCCACTTT.